Listed below are T cell receptor beta chains from one sample, sequenced in a study of response to subunit inactivated influenza vaccine. TCRdb passed the RT-PCR reads through MiXCR, listing each CDR3 protein once. The data show hundreds of thousands of distinct CDR3 sequences, approximately 12% seen once. This specimen was PBMCs from blood, taken on the day of vaccination. These receptor sequences come from a man between 45 and 60 years old who received an inactivated influenza vaccine. Each CDR3 is given with its conserved first and last residue. The D gene is left open where the match is weak. The size field is filled for only some rows; it gives once, few, many or a size class.

J,V,D,size,DNA,CDR3
TRBJ2-5,TRBV5-1,.,.,TGCGCCAGCAGCTTGCAGGGGTCCTGGGAGACCCAGTACTTC,CASSLQGSWETQYF
TRBJ2-5,TRBV28,TRBD2,few,TGTGCCAGCAGTTTTCGACTAGCGGGGAGTTTACAAGAGACCCAGTACTTC,CASSFRLAGSLQETQYF
TRBJ2-7,TRBV28,TRBD2,.,TGTGCCAGCAGGGGCCGCCTAGCGGGGGGGCCCTACGAGCAGTACTTC,CASRGRLAGGPYEQYF
TRBJ2-1,TRBV6-1,TRBD1,few,TGTGCCAGCAGCGCTCGGACAGGGGTGATCTCTGGTGAGCAGTTCTTC,CASSARTGVISGEQFF
TRBJ2-1,TRBV24-1,TRBD1,many,TGTGCCACCAGTGATCATGGACAGGCGGGTTGGTACAATGAGCAGTTCTTC,CATSDHGQAGWYNEQFF
TRBJ2-1,TRBV7-9,.,.,TGTGCCAGCAGCTTAGCCCCCCCAGGGATCATAAATGAGCAGTTCTTC,CASSLAPPGIINEQFF
TRBJ1-2,TRBV2,.,.,TGTGCCAGCAGTGGCAGCAGTTCCTATGGCTACACCTTC,CASSGSSSYGYTF
TRBJ2-7,TRBV6-5,.,.,TGTGCCAGCAGTTATCGCGCGACAGGCTCCTACGAGCAGTACTTC,CASSYRATGSYEQYF
TRBJ2-1,TRBV5-1,TRBD2,.,TGCGCCAGCAGCTCCCTTAGCGGGAGTATCTACAATGAGCAGTTCTTC,CASSSLSGSIYNEQFF
TRBJ2-5,TRBV12-3/TRBV12-4,.,few,TGTGCCAGCAGTTCCGCACCGAGAGCCCAGTACTTC,CASSSAPRAQYF
TRBJ2-2,TRBV7-7,.,few,TGTGCTAGCAGCAAAGGACAGAGGAACACCGGGGAGTTGTTTTTT,CASSKGQRNTGELFF
TRBJ1-1,TRBV4-1,.,.,TGCGCCAGCAGCCAGCCTAAGCGCCGGGCGCTTAACACTGAAGCTTTCTTT,CASSQPKRRALNTEAFF
TRBJ1-6,TRBV7-9,.,many,TGTGCCAGCAGCTTAGGAAAACCGGGACGGGGGAATTCACCCCTCCACTTT,CASSLGKPGRGNSPLHF
TRBJ2-7,TRBV3-1,.,.,TGTGCCAGCAGCCAAGCGTCGAACTACGAGCAGTACTTC,CASSQASNYEQYF
TRBJ2-3,TRBV20-1,.,.,TGCAGTGCTAGCTGGGGTAGCGGCACAGATACGCAGTATTTT,CSASWGSGTDTQYF
TRBJ2-2,TRBV6-5,TRBD2,.,TGTGCCAGCAGTTACTCAGCGGGGGATACCGGGGAGCTGTTTTTT,CASSYSAGDTGELFF
TRBJ2-2,TRBV18,.,.,TGTGCCAGCTCACCACGCACGGGGATGATCACCGGGGAGCTGTTTTTT,CASSPRTGMITGELFF
TRBJ2-5,TRBV9,.,few,TGTGCCAGCAGCGTAGGGTTGCAGGGGCTTTACCAAGAGACCCAGTACTTC,CASSVGLQGLYQETQYF
TRBJ2-7,TRBV5-6,.,many,TGTGCCAGCAGCTTGGGTGTCTCCTCCTACGAGCAGTACTTC,CASSLGVSSYEQYF
TRBJ2-3,TRBV10-3,.,few,TGTGCCATCAGTGGAAGTGATGTAGCCGATGAGACGCAGTATTTT,CAISGSDVADETQYF
TRBJ1-6,TRBV12-3/TRBV12-4,TRBD1,.,TGTGCCAGCAGTTTAGGTCTACAGGGGAATTCACCCCTCCACTTT,CASSLGLQGNSPLHF
TRBJ2-7,TRBV18,TRBD1,.,TGTGCCAGCTCATCGGGACAGCTTTTGGGCTTCGAGCAGTACTTC,CASSSGQLLGFEQYF
TRBJ2-7,TRBV28,.,.,TGTGCCAGCAGACGAGGACTAGGGGGGCTCTACGAGCAGTACTTC,CASRRGLGGLYEQYF
TRBJ1-5,TRBV6-2/TRBV6-3,.,.,TGTGCCAGCAACTACCGGGGCCGCGTTGGGCCCCAGCATTTT,CASNYRGRVGPQHF
TRBJ2-3,TRBV29-1,TRBD2,.,TGCAGCGTTGTTGATGATGGGACTAGCGGATTTTTT,CSVVDDGTSGFF
TRBJ1-6,TRBV5-1,TRBD1,.,TGCGCCAGCAGCTTGGCCGACAGGGGAAATTCACCCCTCCACTTT,CASSLADRGNSPLHF
TRBJ2-7,TRBV7-9,TRBD2,many,TGTGCCAGCAGCTCTGGTAGCGGGAGTTACGAGCAGTACTTC,CASSSGSGSYEQYF
TRBJ1-2,TRBV12-3/TRBV12-4,.,many,TGTGCCAGCAGTTTAGACAGCTACTATGGCTACACCTTC,CASSLDSYYGYTF
TRBJ2-6,TRBV5-6,.,.,TGTGCCAGCAGCTTAGACTCCGCTGGGGCCAACGTCCTGACTTTC,CASSLDSAGANVLTF